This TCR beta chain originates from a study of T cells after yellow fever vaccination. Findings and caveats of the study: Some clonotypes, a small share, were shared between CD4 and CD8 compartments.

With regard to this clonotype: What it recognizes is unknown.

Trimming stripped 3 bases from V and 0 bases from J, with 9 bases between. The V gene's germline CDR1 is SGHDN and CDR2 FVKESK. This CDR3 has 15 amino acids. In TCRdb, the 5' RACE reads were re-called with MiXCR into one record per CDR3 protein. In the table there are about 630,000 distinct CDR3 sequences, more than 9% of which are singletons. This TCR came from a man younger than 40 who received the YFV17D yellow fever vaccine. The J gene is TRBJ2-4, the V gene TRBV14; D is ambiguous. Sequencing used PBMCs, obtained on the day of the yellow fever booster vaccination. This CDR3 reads CASSQVGIAKNIQYF. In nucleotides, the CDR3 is TGTGCCAGCAGCCAGGTCGGCATAGCCAAAAACATTCAGTACTTC.